This T cell receptor (beta chain) was observed in a study of glioma-infiltrating T cells. This clonotype showed up many times. Its antigen is unknown. Using RNA template, CDR3s of TCR alpha and beta were amplified with iRepertoire arm-PCR. Tissue mRNA or PBMC total RNA, roughly 85-450 ng, went into one-step reverse transcription and amplification. MiXCR, run by TCRdb on the multiplex PCR reads, gives a single entry per CDR3 protein. The data hold about 130,000 distinct CDR3 sequences, with 24% observed a single time. Germline lookup yields CDR1 SGHTA and CDR2 FQGNSA. The CDR3 sequence is 15 residues long. With V trimmed by 2 bases and J by 5 bases, 6 bases remained unmatched. The study, taken as a whole, reports: Above-expected tissue-blood divergence occurred in all gliomas, most in low-grade ones. Only very few CDR3 sequences appeared in both tissue and blood.

The sequenced sample was glioma tissue, nonneoplastic brain tissue, or PBMCs (not recorded which). V usage is TRBV7-2 and J usage is TRBJ2-1; 7 nucleotides line up with TRBD2. The source of this sequence is a human donor with low-grade glioma or glioblastoma, undergoing nonglioma brain surgery, or in good health (not recorded which). The CDR3 DNA is TGTGCCAGCAGCTTAAGGGGACTAATAAACAATGAGCAGTTCTTC. This codes for CASSLRGLINNEQFF. Full variable domain (remainder filled in from reference TRBV7-2 and TRBJ2-1): GAGVSQSPSNKVTEKGKDVELRCDPISGHTALYWYRQSLGQGLEFLIYFQGNSAPDKSGLPSDRFSAERTGGSVSTLTIQRTQQEDSAVYLCASSLRGLINNEQFFGPGTRLTVL.